Below, one T cell receptor beta chain is given with its context. The entry originates in a study of OX40 agonist ivuxolimab in advanced cancers. The ends were cut back, 5 bases at V and 1 base at J, with 11 bases in the middle. CDR3 length: 14 amino acids. Germline loops: CDR1 SGHAT, CDR2 FQNNGV. TCRdb's copy holds only in-frame clones and misses some; the assay was immunoSEQ multiplex PCR. The table has tens of thousands of clones, about 90% seen once. The sequenced sample was CD4+ or CD8+ T cells sorted from blood, obtained in a trial of the OX40 agonist ivuxolimab. The clonotype originates from an adult with an advanced solid tumor such as melanoma, head and neck, liver or kidney cancer. The gene calls are TRBV11-2 and TRBJ1-1; D may be TRBD1 (5 bases). The CDR3, as DNA: TGTGCCAGCAGCGATGGACAAACGAACACTGAAGCTTTCTTT. Translating gives CASSDGQTNTEAFF.